These 25 T cell receptor beta chains were all obtained from the same sample, sequenced in a study of early T cells in non-severe SARS-CoV-2 infection. TCRdb independently ran MiXCR on the 5' RACE reads; one entry per CDR3 protein. The sample lists nearly 90,000 distinct CDR3 sequences; 13% to 15% were seen once. Sequencing used whole blood. The source of these receptors is an adult who was a healthcare worker with PCR-confirmed SARS-CoV-2 infection or an uninfected control (not recorded which).

The chain joins TRBV4-1 to TRBJ1-2; D not certain. This CDR3 contains 14 residues. Germline values: CDR1 MGHRA, CDR2 YSYEKL. Trimming removed 0 bases at V and 6 bases at J, with 11 bases between. The CDR3 loop reads CASSQDPGGDGYTF. The CDR3 nucleotides read TGCGCCAGCAGCCAAGATCCGGGCGGTGATGGCTACACCTTC.

This clonotype was picked up many times. The V and J genes are TRBV6-1 and TRBJ2-7; the D gene is possibly TRBD1 (6 bases). The CDR3 extends over 13 amino acids. CDR1 MNHNS and CDR2 SASEGT come from the germline V gene. V gave up 6 bases and J gave up 0 bases, with 9 bases separating them. Here the CDR3 DNA reads TGTGCCAGCAGCGAGGACAGCTCCTACGAGCAGTACTTC. Protein: CASSEDSSYEQYF.

This chain uses TRBV5-4 with TRBJ2-2; unclear D gene. V was clipped by 0 bases and J by 8 bases, with 11 bases between them. Germline V gene data show CDR1 as SGHNT and CDR2 as YYREEE (reference sequence). CDR3 length: 14 amino acids. In nucleotides, the CDR3 is TGTGCCAGCAGCTTGGGAAGCCTCGAAGGGGAGCTGTTTTTT. Translated, it gives CASSLGSLEGELFF. The complete variable domain, with remaining parts taken from reference TRBV5-4 and TRBJ2-2, reads ETGVTQSPTHLIKTRGQQVTLRCSSQSGHNTVSWYQQALGQGPQFIFQYYREEENGRGNFPPRFSGLQFPNYSSELNVNALELDDSALYLCASSLGSLEGELFFGEGSRLTVL.

This clonotype was found a few times. V gene TRBV6-6 combines with J gene TRBJ2-3, with a possible D match to TRBD1 (6 bases). Germline V gene data show CDR1 as MNHNY and CDR2 as SVGAGI (reference sequence). This CDR3 is 14 amino acids long. V dropped 0 bases and J dropped 4 bases, with 8 bases sitting between them. CDR3 protein: CASSYSEGADTQYF. The CDR3 DNA sequence: TGTGCCAGCAGTTACTCCGAGGGGGCAGATACGCAGTATTTT.

The gene calls are TRBV30 and TRBJ2-1; TRBD1 matches 12 bases. The CDR3 consists of 13 residues. V dropped 3 bases and J dropped 8; count of bases not matched to a gene: 2. CDR1 is GTSNPN, CDR2 SVGIG, per germline (reference sequence). CDR3 sequence (DNA): TGTGCCTGGAGCCGGGACAGGGGGCATGAGCAGTTCTTC. Translated, it gives CAWSRDRGHEQFF.

This clonotype was observed a handful of times. V and J are TRBV29-1 and TRBJ2-7; D ambiguous. Trimming shortened V by 7 bases and J by 0 bases, and 13 bases separated the two germline ends. The CDR3 runs to 13 residues. Germline V gives CDR1 SQVTM, CDR2 ANQGSEA. In DNA form, the CDR3 reads TGCAGCGCTATCGGTTCGAGCTCCTACGAGCAGTACTTC. Amino acid sequence: CSAIGSSSYEQYF.

This clonotype was seen a few times. DNA of the CDR3: TGTGCCAGCAGAGCGGGAGGGCCGGTTACCGGGGAGCTGTTTTTT. Residues: CASRAGGPVTGELFF. The chain recombines TRBV2 with TRBJ2-2, with 10 bases aligning to TRBD2. The CDR3 is 15 amino acids. CDR1 is SNHLY, CDR2 FYNNEI, per germline. V shed 6 bases, J shed 5 bases, and the junction held 6 bases outside the gene matches. The variable domain in full, completed from reference TRBV2 and TRBJ2-2, reads EPEVTQTPSHQVTQMGQEVILRCVPISNHLYFYWYRQILGQKVEFLVSFYNNEISEKSEIFDDQFSVERPDGSNFTLKIRSTKLEDSAMYFCASRAGGPVTGELFFGEGSRLTVL.

There are a few counts of this clonotype. The rearrangement links TRBV18 to TRBJ2-7, with TRBD1 as a possible D gene (5 bases). Trimming removed 6 bases at V and 2 bases at J, with 20 bases between. Germline lookup yields CDR1 KGHSH and CDR2 LQKENI. This CDR3 has 16 amino acids. The CDR3 spells CASSPEFDRRAYEQYF. As DNA, the CDR3 is TGTGCCAGCTCCCCGGAATTCGACAGAAGAGCCTACGAGCAGTACTTC.

This clonotype was detected ten times or more. The J gene is TRBJ2-1, the V gene TRBV9; perhaps TRBD1 as D (6 bases). This CDR3 has 16 residues. The V end was cut by 0 bases, the J end by 0 bases, with 10 bases between. Germline V gene sequence: CDR1 SGDLS, CDR2 YYNGEE. The chain's CDR3 is CASSVASQGSYNEQFF. CDR3 nucleotide sequence: TGTGCCAGCAGCGTAGCTTCACAGGGCTCCTACAATGAGCAGTTCTTC. Full variable domain (missing parts from reference TRBV9 and TRBJ2-1): DSGVTQTPKHLITATGQRVTLRCSPRSGDLSVYWYQQSLDQGLQFLIQYYNGEERAKGNILERFSAQQFPDLHSELNLSSLELGDSALYFCASSVASQGSYNEQFFGPGTRLTVL.

This clonotype was observed a few times. The rearrangement joins TRBV20-1 to TRBJ2-3; TRBD2 agrees at 10 bases. CDR1 is DFQATT, CDR2 SNEGSKA, per germline (reference sequence). V trimming: 5 bases; J trimming: 3 bases; junction bases outside the gene matches: 8. This CDR3 spans 15 amino acids. The CDR3 reads CSASTGTSDTDTQYF. CDR3 in DNA: TGCAGTGCTTCTACCGGGACTAGCGATACAGATACGCAGTATTTT.

This clonotype appeared a few times. The chain combines TRBV5-5 with TRBJ2-7, with D perhaps matching TRBD1 or TRBD2 (5 bases each). The CDR3 runs 14 residues. V lost 3 bases to trimming and J lost 2 bases, with 12 bases between them. The V gene's germline CDR1 is SGHKS and CDR2 YYEKEE (reference sequence). The CDR3 region has the DNA TGTGCCAGCAGCTCGCGGACGGGGCCCTACGAGCAGTACTTC. Amino acids: CASSSRTGPYEQYF.

This chain joins TRBV11-2 and TRBJ1-1; no clear D. V dropped 1 base and J dropped 6 bases, with 18 bases sitting between them. Germline CDR1 SGHAT, CDR2 FQNNGV. CDR3 length: 16 residues. The CDR3 loop is CASSLGPSSLGAEAFF. In nucleotides, the CDR3 is TGTGCCAGCAGCTTAGGCCCCTCTTCCCTCGGGGCTGAAGCTTTCTTT.

This clonotype was recorded many times. CDR3 in amino acids: CASSYSGQGAEAFF. In DNA, the CDR3 is TGTGCCAGCAGTTACTCGGGACAGGGGGCTGAAGCTTTCTTT. The rearrangement joins TRBV6-5 to TRBJ1-1; TRBD1 matches at 11 bases. Germline V gene lookup returns CDR1 MNHEY and CDR2 SVGAGI. The J segment lost 6 bases and the V segment lost 0 bases, leaving 0 bases of the junction unmatched. CDR3 length: 14 residues.

This CDR3 is CASSHTLRGSGNTIYF. The CDR3 bases are TGTGCCAGCAGCCACACCCTAAGGGGGTCTGGAAACACCATATATTTT. This chain connects TRBV3-1 to TRBJ1-3; D possibly corresponds to TRBD1 (6 bases). The CDR3 spans 16 residues. Trimming removed 3 bases at V and 1 base at J, with 13 bases between. CDR1 and CDR2 from the germline V gene are LGHDT and YNNKEL (reference sequence).

The chain recombines TRBV5-4 with TRBJ2-5, with no clear D. In germline, CDR1 is SGHNT, CDR2 YYREEE (reference sequence). V shed 4 bases and J shed 2 bases, with 9 bases lying between them. The CDR3 runs 13 residues. The CDR3 bases are TGTGCCAGCAGCGGGGATTCTCAAGAGACCCAGTACTTC. Protein sequence: CASSGDSQETQYF.

This clonotype has a handful of counts. This chain links TRBV11-3 with TRBJ2-1; tentative D call: TRBD2 (5 bases). Germline V gene sequence: CDR1 SGHNT, CDR2 YENEEA. V lost 2 bases to trimming and J lost 0 bases, with 8 bases between them. The CDR3 contains 15 residues. The CDR3 coding sequence is TGTGCCAGCAGCTTACAGCGGAGCTCCTACAATGAGCAGTTCTTC. Protein sequence: CASSLQRSSYNEQFF.

The chain uses TRBV19 and TRBJ2-1; D gene ambiguous. The ends were cut back, 6 bases at V and 0 bases at J, with 15 bases in the middle. From germline, CDR1 is LNHDA and CDR2 SQIVND (reference sequence). The CDR3 runs 16 residues. CDR3 in DNA: TGTGCCAGTAGACTGGCATCCGTGGGCTCCTACAATGAGCAGTTCTTC. Encoded protein: CASRLASVGSYNEQFF. Based on the CDR3 plus reference TRBV19 and TRBJ2-1, the full variable domain is DGGITQSPKYLFRKEGQNVTLSCEQNLNHDAMYWYRQDPGQGLRLIYYSQIVNDFQKGDIAEGYSVSREKKESFPLTVTSAQKNPTAFYLCASRLASVGSYNEQFFGPGTRLTVL.

The genes are TRBV2 and TRBJ1-2, with D unresolved. V lost 10 bases, J lost 4 bases, and 13 bases lay in between. This CDR3 contains 12 residues. The germline gives CDR1 SNHLY, CDR2 FYNNEI. As DNA, the CDR3 is TGTGCCACCGGCGGCCAGATCTATGGCTACACCTTC. It specifies CATGGQIYGYTF.

This clonotype was found a few times. The rearrangement uses TRBV19 and TRBJ2-1, with D uncertain. Per the germline V gene, CDR1 is LNHDA and CDR2 is SQIVND (reference sequence). This CDR3 is 15 amino acids long. Trimming pared 1 base from V and 0 bases from J, leaving 7 bases between. The CDR3 region has the DNA TGTGCCAGTAGTATAGGGGTGAACTCCTACAATGAGCAGTTCTTC. Amino acid sequence: CASSIGVNSYNEQFF.

The CDR3 here is CSVVLAGGEQYF. CDR3 sequence (DNA): TGCAGCGTTGTCTTAGCGGGAGGCGAGCAGTACTTC. The chain has TRBV29-1 and TRBJ2-7; 10 nucleotides match TRBD2. Germline loops: CDR1 SQVTM, CDR2 ANQGSEA. The trim removed 4 bases at V and 6 bases at J, leaving 3 bases unmatched. This CDR3 has 12 residues.

This clonotype was observed a handful of times. V is TRBV14 and J is TRBJ2-1; D is unresolved. Germline CDR1 is SGHDN and CDR2 is FVKESK. Trimming removed 3 bases from V and 5 bases from J, with 14 bases in between. This CDR3 region has 15 residues. The CDR3 loop is CASSHLGEYHNEQFF. CDR3 bases: TGTGCCAGCAGCCATCTTGGAGAATACCACAATGAGCAGTTCTTC.

This clonotype was observed a few times. The genes are TRBV7-9 and TRBJ2-5, with 7 bases identical to TRBD1. V lost 4 bases to trimming and J lost 1 base; unmatched junction nucleotides: 3. The germline CDR1 and CDR2 sequences are SEHNR and FQNEAQ (reference sequence). The CDR3 loop spans 14 amino acids. This CDR3 is CASSSGDSQETQYF. CDR3 bases: TGTGCCAGCAGCTCAGGGGACAGCCAAGAGACCCAGTACTTC. Looking up the rest from reference TRBV7-9 and TRBJ2-5 gives the full variable domain: DTGVSQNPRHKITKRGQNVTFRCDPISEHNRLYWYRQTLGQGPEFLTYFQNEAQLEKSRLLSDRFSAERPKGSFSTLEIQRTEQGDSAMYLCASSSGDSQETQYFGPGTRLLVL.

This clonotype came up a few times. The chain carries TRBV20-1 and TRBJ2-7, with D perhaps matching TRBD1 (7 bases). The CDR3 loop spans 14 amino acids. V was trimmed by 6 bases and J by 3 bases, leaving 18 bases between them. Per the germline V gene, CDR1 is DFQATT and CDR2 is SNEGSKA (reference sequence). CDR3 protein: CSAHRSRGDYEQYF. CDR3 nucleotide sequence: TGCAGTGCCCATCGGTCCAGGGGGGACTACGAGCAGTACTTC.

There are a few counts of this clonotype. This chain links TRBV27 with TRBJ2-7; D perhaps matches TRBD1 (6 bases). Germline V CDR1 and CDR2: MNHEY, SMNVEV (reference sequence). Trimming removed 3 bases from V and 0 bases from J, with 12 bases in between. The CDR3 has 15 residues. In nucleotides, the CDR3 is TGTGCCAGCAGTTTTTTGGGGGACAACTCCTACGAGCAGTACTTC. It specifies CASSFLGDNSYEQYF.

This clonotype was seen a few times. This chain links TRBV14 with TRBJ2-1, with TRBD2 as a possible D gene (5 bases). The CDR3 has 18 residues. Germline V gives CDR1 SGHDN, CDR2 FVKESK. Trimming took off 0 bases at V and 0 bases at J, with 15 bases between the two ends. DNA for the CDR3: TGTGCCAGCAGCCAAGAAAGGGTCAAGCGGCTCTCCTACAATGAGCAGTTCTTC. Protein: CASSQERVKRLSYNEQFF.